These 29 T cell receptor beta chains originate from one sample sequenced in a study of blood T cells in healthy people across ages. Through a sample-barcoded 5' primer and a J-beta primer mix, a second PCR was run for 7 to 11 cycles. MiXCR, applied by TCRdb to the 5' RACE reads, yields one record per CDR3 protein. Of hundreds of thousands of distinct CDR3 sequences in the sample, around 49% are singletons; the top ten hold about 32%. The specimen was blood. Source of these receptors: a woman between 55 and 75 years old in good health.

This sequence joins TRBV7-9 and TRBJ2-7; D assignment may be TRBD1 or TRBD2 (6 bases each). Germline values: CDR1 SEHNR, CDR2 FQNEAQ (reference sequence). This CDR3 has 15 residues. V was clipped by 1 base and J by 2 bases, with 12 bases between them. The CDR3 DNA reads as TGTGCCAGCAGCTTAGACAGGGCGGGAACCTACGAGCAGTACTTC. This translates into CASSLDRAGTYEQYF.

This clonotype was detected a few times. The V call is TRBV24-1, the J call TRBJ2-5; D unresolved. Germline V CDR1 and CDR2: KGHDR, SFDVKD. This CDR3 region has 13 residues. Trimming shortened V by 4 bases and J by 2 bases, and 7 bases separated the two germline ends. CDR3 in amino acids: CATSDSPQETQYF. DNA of the CDR3: TGTGCCACCAGTGACAGCCCTCAAGAGACCCAGTACTTC.

J is TRBJ2-2 and V is TRBV20-1; tentative D call: TRBD2 (6 bases). The CDR3 contains 16 residues. Trimming pared 2 bases from V and 4 bases from J, leaving 17 bases between. Germline V gives CDR1 DFQATT, CDR2 SNEGSKA (reference sequence). The CDR3 region has the DNA TGCAGTGCTAGACTGGCCCCCGCTAGCGTCACCGGGGAGCTGTTTTTT. Translated, it gives CSARLAPASVTGELFF.

There are a few counts of this clonotype. This rearrangement joins TRBV10-3 to TRBJ2-3, with D perhaps matching TRBD1 (5 bases). The V and J ends lost 10 bases and 6 bases respectively, with 29 bases between them. This CDR3 spans 17 amino acids. The germline V gene has CDR1 ENHRY and CDR2 SYGVKD. The CDR3 reads CATRPQGSPSFTDTQYF. The CDR3 DNA follows: TGTGCCACACGTCCTCAGGGCAGCCCGTCTTTCACGGATACGCAGTATTTT.

This clonotype was detected only a few times. The chain combines TRBV20-1 with TRBJ2-1; D is undetermined. The germline V and J ends were trimmed by 5 bases and 0 bases, with 11 bases remaining between them. The CDR3 length is 14 residues. CDR1 and CDR2 (germline): DFQATT, SNEGSKA (reference sequence). The DNA of the CDR3 is TGCAGTGCTCGCCCTACGAGCTCCTACAATGAGCAGTTCTTC. As protein: CSARPTSSYNEQFF.

This clonotype was counted ten times or more. The chain carries TRBV28 and TRBJ2-4; D is perhaps TRBD1 (6 bases). V dropped 3 bases and J dropped 0 bases, with 12 bases sitting between them. The CDR3 is 16 amino acids. Germline CDR1 is MDHEN and CDR2 is SYDVKM. The CDR3 DNA is TGTGCCAGCAGTTTCGGACAGCGTCTAGCCAAAAACATTCAGTACTTC. This gives the protein CASSFGQRLAKNIQYF.

The J gene is TRBJ2-2, the V gene TRBV5-1; 7 nucleotides match TRBD1. J lost 2 bases, V lost 2 bases, and 6 bases had no gene match. The V gene's germline CDR1 is SGHRS and CDR2 YFSETQ. This CDR3 region has 16 residues. This CDR3 is CASSLKGQHNTGELFF. The CDR3 DNA follows: TGCGCCAGCAGCTTAAAGGGACAGCATAACACCGGGGAGCTGTTTTTT.

Turning to this clonotype: At one end, the junction sequence differs from germline, possibly due to a read error. V is TRBV5-1 and J is TRBJ1-4; D call uncertain. CDR1 is SGHRS and CDR2 is YFSETQ in the germline V gene. The CDR3 is made up of 13 amino acids. The DNA for the CDR3 is TGCGCCAGCAGTACTGCAACTAGTGAAAAACTGTTTTTT. It yields the protein CASSTATSEKLFF. Complete variable domain (other parts from reference TRBV5-1 and TRBJ1-4): KAGVTQTPRYLIKTRGQQVTLSCSPISGHRSVSWYQQTPGQGLQFLFEYFSETQRNKGNFPGRFSGRQFSNSRSEMNVSTLELGDSALYLCASSTATSEKLFFGSGTQLSVL.

The chain recombines TRBV6-5 with TRBJ2-3; D perhaps matches TRBD1 (6 bases). Germline CDR1 and CDR2: MNHEY and SVGAGI. V was clipped by 5 bases and J by 2 bases, with 11 bases between them. The CDR3 covers 14 residues. The CDR3 bases are TGTGCCAGCAGTCGGACAGAGGTCACAGATACGCAGTATTTT. Translation gives CASSRTEVTDTQYF.

This clonotype was picked up one time. This chain connects TRBV15 to TRBJ2-3; 9 bases map to TRBD2. Germline V gene lookup returns CDR1 LNHNV and CDR2 YYDKDF (reference sequence). The CDR3 has 16 residues. The V and J ends lost 2 bases and 3 bases, in that order; junction bases with no gene match: 6. The CDR3 region has the DNA TGTGCCACCAGCAGATATGGGGGACTAGCTACAGATACGCAGTATTTT. It specifies CATSRYGGLATDTQYF.

The CDR3 bases are TGTGCCAGCTCACCCGGACCTGGCACAGATACGCAGTATTTT. Translation gives CASSPGPGTDTQYF. The chain links TRBV18 to TRBJ2-3; D is undetermined. The V end was cut by 3 bases, the J end by 1 base, with 8 bases between. This CDR3 region has 14 residues. CDR1 and CDR2 from the germline V gene are KGHSH and LQKENI. Using reference TRBV18 and TRBJ2-3 for the parts outside the CDR3, the full variable domain is NAGVMQNPRHLVRRRGQEARLRCSPMKGHSHVYWYRQLPEEGLKFMVYLQKENIIDESGMPKERFSAEFPKEGPSILRIQQVVRGDSAAYFCASSPGPGTDTQYFGPGTRLTVL.

This chain connects TRBV10-3 to TRBJ2-1, with 7 bases identical to TRBD1. This CDR3 contains 16 residues. Germline-derived CDR1 and CDR2 are ENHRY and SYGVKD. J was trimmed by 1 base and V by 6 bases; bases with no gene match: 9. The CDR3 coding sequence is TGTGCCATCAGGACCTCAACAGGGGTTTCCTACAATGAGCAGTTCTTC. Protein product: CAIRTSTGVSYNEQFF.

The chain couples TRBV28 to TRBJ2-4, with a tentative D call TRBD1 (6 bases). This CDR3 is 16 amino acids long. Per germline, CDR1 MDHEN and CDR2 SYDVKM. The V end was cut by 2 bases, the J end by 0 bases, with 11 bases between. The CDR3 region is CASSLTPDRAKNIQYF. CDR3 nucleotide sequence: TGTGCCAGCAGTTTAACACCGGACAGAGCCAAAAACATTCAGTACTTC. Complete variable domain (other parts from reference TRBV28 and TRBJ2-4): DVKVTQSSRYLVKRTGEKVFLECVQDMDHENMFWYRQDPGLGLRLIYFSYDVKMKEKGDIPEGYSVSREKKERFSLILESASTNQTSMYLCASSLTPDRAKNIQYFGAGTRLSVL.

J is TRBJ2-1 and V is TRBV20-1; 8 positions agree with TRBD2. This CDR3 comprises 15 residues. Per the germline V gene, CDR1 is DFQATT and CDR2 is SNEGSKA (reference sequence). J lost 0 bases, V lost 5 bases, and 6 bases had no gene match. The chain's CDR3 is CSAYQSGGSYNEQFF. Written as DNA, the CDR3 is TGCAGTGCTTACCAAAGCGGGGGCTCCTACAATGAGCAGTTCTTC.

This clonotype was seen only a few times. The chain is built from TRBV20-1 and TRBJ2-4; 8 bases are shared with TRBD1. In germline, CDR1 is DFQATT, CDR2 SNEGSKA (reference sequence). The V segment lost 3 bases and the J segment 1 base; nucleotides outside the gene matches: 14. CDR3 length: 18 residues. This CDR3 is CSARSPGGDGGAKNIQYF. The CDR3 DNA is TGCAGTGCTAGGTCGCCAGGGGGCGATGGGGGGGCCAAAAACATTCAGTACTTC.

The rearrangement uses TRBV7-6 and TRBJ1-4; 7 bases are a match to TRBD1. The CDR3 sequence is 16 residues long. V was pared by 1 base and J by 5 bases, with 7 bases of the junction left unmatched. Germline V gives CDR1 SGHVS, CDR2 FNYEAQ. CDR3 amino acids: CASSLVQGKGNEKLFF. The CDR3 DNA follows: TGTGCCAGCAGCTTAGTACAGGGGAAAGGAAATGAAAAACTGTTTTTT.

V usage is TRBV20-1 and J usage is TRBJ2-7; 7 nucleotides match TRBD2. CDR3 length: 15 residues. Germline V CDR1 and CDR2: DFQATT, SNEGSKA (reference sequence). J gave up 1 base and V 0 bases, and 6 bases lay outside the gene matches. Written as DNA, the CDR3 is TGCAGTGCTAGAGATCGGCTAGCGGTGTCCTACGAGCAGTACTTC. This codes for CSARDRLAVSYEQYF.

V is TRBV3-1 and J is TRBJ2-5, with 9 bases aligning to TRBD2. Per germline, CDR1 LGHDT and CDR2 YNNKEL (reference sequence). The CDR3 has 14 amino acids. V was pared by 2 bases and J by 11 bases, with 9 bases of the junction left unmatched. CDR3 nucleotide sequence: TGTGCCAGCAGCCAACGAAGCGGGAGGCGAGAGCAGTACTTC. This sequence encodes CASSQRSGRREQYF.

This clonotype has more than one count but fewer than ten. The chain carries TRBV6-2 or TRBV6-3 and TRBJ2-1; 7 positions match TRBD2. Germline CDR1 is MNHEY and CDR2 is SVGEGT. V gave up 6 bases and J gave up 4 bases; unmatched junction bases: 12. CDR3 length equals 16 residues. CDR3 residues: CASRDSLADYYNEQFF. The CDR3 nucleotides are TGTGCCAGCAGAGACTCTCTAGCGGACTATTACAATGAGCAGTTCTTC.

A note on this clonotype: One junction end disagrees with the germline gene, perhaps due to a read error. The gene calls are TRBV20-1 and TRBJ2-3; D possibly corresponds to TRBD2 (5 bases). The CDR3 has 14 residues. Germline V gene sequence: CDR1 DFQATT, CDR2 SNEGSKA (reference sequence). The CDR3 DNA reads as TGCGGTGCTAAGGTCGTCGGGGATTGGGATACGCAGTATTTT. Translation: CGAKVVGDWDTQYF.

In its sample, this clonotype was seen a few times. V usage is TRBV20-1 and J usage is TRBJ2-5, with D possibly matching TRBD2 (5 bases). Trimming pared 3 bases from V and 5 bases from J, leaving 10 bases between. The CDR3 runs to 12 residues. Germline V gives CDR1 DFQATT, CDR2 SNEGSKA (reference sequence). CDR3 in DNA: TGCAGTGCTAGCCGGGGAGAGGAGACCCAGTACTTC. Protein sequence: CSASRGEETQYF.

The rearrangement uses TRBV10-3 and TRBJ2-1, with D unresolved. V lost 0 bases and J 0 bases, leaving 6 bases between the germline ends. This CDR3 is built from 15 residues. Germline V CDR1 and CDR2: ENHRY, SYGVKD. This CDR3 is CAISESTASYNEQFF. CDR3 DNA: TGTGCCATCAGTGAGTCTACAGCCTCCTACAATGAGCAGTTCTTC.

The table lists this clonotype with a few counts. This chain joins TRBV20-1 and TRBJ1-6, with TRBD1 matching 7 bases. The germline V gene has CDR1 DFQATT and CDR2 SNEGSKA (reference sequence). The CDR3 is 14 amino acids. The ends lost 0 bases at V and 14 bases at J; junction bases unmatched: 10. In DNA form, the CDR3 reads TGCAGTGCTAGAGATCTTGGTGATCAGGGGGCCCTCCACTTT. Protein product: CSARDLGDQGALHF.

V and J are TRBV6-5 and TRBJ2-3; TRBD2 agrees at 7 bases. This CDR3 contains 15 residues. The V gene's germline CDR1 is MNHEY and CDR2 SVGAGI. Unmatched junction bases numbered 8, after V lost 8 bases and J lost 0 bases. This CDR3 reads CASRQGLSSTDTQYF. CDR3 DNA: TGTGCCAGCCGGCAGGGACTAAGTAGCACAGATACGCAGTATTTT.

The V and J genes are TRBV7-2 and TRBJ2-5, with 13 bases matching TRBD2. With the DNA end fitting TRBJ2-7 better, the J assignment may be wrong. Germline V gene lookup returns CDR1 SGHTA and CDR2 FQGNSA. This CDR3 contains 16 residues. The CDR3 DNA reads TGTGCCAGCAGCTTAGTGGCGACTAGCGGGAGGAACGAGCAGTACTTC. Encoded protein: CASSLVATSGRNEQYF.

This chain connects TRBV7-2 to TRBJ1-4; the D is unclear. The CDR3 sequence is 14 residues long. CDR1 is SGHTA and CDR2 is FQGNSA in the germline V gene. V gave up 5 bases and J gave up 2 bases, with 9 bases separating them. The CDR3 loop reads CASSPQPTNEKLFF. The DNA for the CDR3 is TGTGCCAGCAGCCCCCAGCCTACTAATGAAAAACTGTTTTTT.

This clonotype has only a few counts. The chain employs TRBV5-1 and TRBJ2-3; D possibly corresponds to TRBD2 (5 bases). V lost 2 bases and J 4 bases, leaving 11 bases between the germline ends. This CDR3 region has 14 residues. Germline V CDR1 and CDR2: SGHRS, YFSETQ. CDR3 sequence reads: CASSFRDWADTQYF. Here the CDR3 DNA reads TGCGCCAGCAGCTTTCGGGATTGGGCAGATACGCAGTATTTT.

Ten or more counts support this clonotype. The chain is built from TRBV7-2 and TRBJ1-6, with TRBD1 as a possible D gene (5 bases). Germline V gene data show CDR1 as SGHTA and CDR2 as FQGNSA. This CDR3 is built from 16 residues. The V end lost 0 bases, the J end lost 9 bases, and 15 bases lay between the germline ends. CDR3 nucleotide sequence: TGTGCCAGCAGCTTAGCTGACAGCTTGATAGGTTCACCCCTCCACTTT. Protein: CASSLADSLIGSPLHF.

V and J are TRBV7-2 and TRBJ2-5, with 7 bases lining up with TRBD2. The trim removed 5 bases at V and 11 bases at J, leaving 17 bases unmatched. The CDR3 has 15 residues. Germline CDR1 is SGHTA and CDR2 is FQGNSA. In nucleotides, the CDR3 is TGTGCCAGCAGCCTCGCCGGCGGGAGCTGGAATGAGCAGTACTTC. The encoded protein is CASSLAGGSWNEQYF.